The clone carrying this T cell receptor beta chain showed up many times. Its antigen is as yet unknown. These data are taken from a study of regulatory T cells in long-lasting Graves disease. General study findings and limits: Small sample size may have lowered accuracy.

The time point is: newly diagnosed GD, antithyroid drugs for less than 3 months. From RNA extracted from PBMCs, the TCR library was made. CDR1 is LGHNA, CDR2 YSLEER, per germline. The V and J ends lost 2 bases and 0 bases respectively, with 8 bases between them. This CDR3 region has 15 residues. The TCR beta library used iRepertoire HTBI primers with Arm-PCR amplification of CDR3. TCRdb reprocessed the multiplex PCR reads with MiXCR, giving one entry per CDR3 protein. There are roughly 380,000 distinct CDR3 sequences in the sample; roughly 16% occur only once, and 22% lies in the top ten. Specimen: peripheral blood mononuclear cells (PBMCs), collected at new diagnosis, from a patient treated with antithyroid drugs. The chain combines TRBV4-3 with TRBJ1-5; D unresolved. This TCR derives from a female donor with Graves disease. CDR3 bases: TGCGCCAGCAGCCAAAACAGTCATAGCAATCAGCCCCAGCATTTT. It encodes CASSQNSHSNQPQHF.